This entry lists 27 T cell receptor beta chains sequenced from one sample in a study of shared clonotypes between healthy human individuals. Assay: immunoSEQ multiplex PCR; the TCRdb copy retains only in-frame clones and omits some. The repertoire holds under 600,000 clones, with around 97% as singletons. Source material: naive CD4+ T cells sorted from blood. Indicated subset: CD45RA+ positively selected. The origin of the receptors is a woman aged 25 to 45 in good health.

The V call is TRBV5-1, the J call TRBJ1-2, with D hard to call. Germline loops: CDR1 SGHRS, CDR2 YFSETQ. The V and J ends lost 0 bases and 1 base respectively, with 7 bases between them. The CDR3 totals 14 residues. CDR3 sequence: CASSLDGFNYGYTF. CDR3 coding DNA: TGCGCCAGCAGCTTGGACGGGTTTAACTATGGCTACACCTTC.

The V gene is TRBV5-4, the J gene TRBJ2-1, with unresolved D. CDR3 size: 15 residues. Germline V gene sequence: CDR1 SGHNT, CDR2 YYREEE (reference sequence). Trimming removed 4 bases from V and 4 bases from J, with 15 bases in between. The CDR3 DNA reads as TGTGCCAGCAGCCCAGTGGGTAGGTTATACAATGAGCAGTTCTTC. Amino acids: CASSPVGRLYNEQFF.

The V gene is TRBV28, the J gene TRBJ2-1, with D unclear. The length of the CDR3 is 12 residues. The V end lost 3 bases, the J end lost 2 bases, and 2 bases lay between the germline ends. Per germline, CDR1 MDHEN and CDR2 SYDVKM. CDR3 nucleotide sequence: TGTGCCAGCAGTTTCACCTACAATGAGCAGTTCTTC. Its protein product is CASSFTYNEQFF.

The chain recombines TRBV28 with TRBJ2-5, with 14 positions matching TRBD2. V lost 7 bases and J lost 5; bases outside the gene matches: 12. This CDR3 has 17 residues. From germline, CDR1 is MDHEN and CDR2 SYDVKM. The CDR3 coding sequence is TGTGCCAGCAACCCGGGACTAGCGGGAGATTGGGGGGAGACCCAGTACTTC. Its translation is CASNPGLAGDWGETQYF.

The chain uses TRBV29-1 and TRBJ2-5; 8 nucleotides align to TRBD2. The CDR3 consists of 16 residues. The trim removed 4 bases at V and 0 bases at J, leaving 10 bases unmatched. Per germline, CDR1 SQVTM and CDR2 ANQGSEA. CDR3 in amino acids: CSVVPTSGWYQETQYF. DNA for the CDR3: TGCAGCGTTGTCCCTACTAGCGGTTGGTACCAAGAGACCCAGTACTTC.

The V gene is TRBV6-5, the J gene TRBJ2-1; a possible D gene is TRBD2 (6 bases). Germline CDR1 and CDR2: MNHEY and SVGAGI. V was pared by 5 bases and J by 5 bases, with 13 bases between. The CDR3 runs 14 residues. In nucleotides, the CDR3 is TGTGCCAGCAGTGAGGCTAGCGTTAACAATGAGCAGTTCTTC. It translates to CASSEASVNNEQFF.

This sequence joins TRBV19 and TRBJ2-7; D possibly corresponds to TRBD1 (6 bases). In germline, CDR1 is LNHDA, CDR2 SQIVND (reference sequence). V was trimmed by 4 bases and J by 2 bases, leaving 9 bases between them. This CDR3 has 13 amino acids. The CDR3 DNA reads as TGTGCCAGTAGTAAGGACAGTCCCTACGAGCAGTACTTC. Translation: CASSKDSPYEQYF.

The V gene is TRBV5-1, the J gene TRBJ2-3; a possible D gene is TRBD2 (6 bases). This CDR3 is built from 13 residues. Germline V gene data show CDR1 as SGHRS and CDR2 as YFSETQ. Trimming left V 5 bases short and J 2 bases short, with 9 bases between. CDR3 amino acids: CASSTSFTDTQYF. In DNA form, the CDR3 reads TGCGCCAGCAGTACTAGCTTCACAGATACGCAGTATTTT. The whole variable domain, filled in from reference TRBV5-1 and TRBJ2-3, reads KAGVTQTPRYLIKTRGQQVTLSCSPISGHRSVSWYQQTPGQGLQFLFEYFSETQRNKGNFPGRFSGRQFSNSRSEMNVSTLELGDSALYLCASSTSFTDTQYFGPGTRLTVL.

The gene calls are TRBV7-8 and TRBJ1-2; D remains unclear. The V gene's germline CDR1 is SGHVS and CDR2 FQNEAQ. The V and J ends lost 3 bases and 8 bases respectively, with 10 bases between them. The CDR3 has 12 amino acids. In DNA form, the CDR3 reads TGTGCCAGCAGCTTCAAGACGGGAGGCTACACCTTC. Encoded protein: CASSFKTGGYTF. The variable domain in full, completed from reference TRBV7-8 and TRBJ1-2, reads GAGVSQSPRYKVAKRGQDVALRCDPISGHVSLFWYQQALGQGPEFLTYFQNEAQLDKSGLPSDRFFAERPEGSVSTLKIQRTQQEDSAVYLCASSFKTGGYTFGSGTRLTVV.

CDR3 residues: CASSIPQGYGANVLTF. The CDR3 DNA sequence: TGCGCCAGCAGCATCCCACAGGGTTACGGGGCCAACGTCCTGACTTTC. This sequence joins TRBV5-1 and TRBJ2-6, with D possibly TRBD1 on 6 matching bases. The CDR3 sequence is 16 residues long. V was pared by 4 bases and J by 4 bases, with 15 bases between. Germline CDR1 reads SGHRS; CDR2 reads YFSETQ.

The rearrangement uses TRBV9 and TRBJ1-1, with 7 bases that match TRBD1. Germline CDR1 is SGDLS and CDR2 is YYNGEE. Trimming took 4 bases from V and 2 from J; bases not matched to a gene: 8. The CDR3 is 15 amino acids. The CDR3, as DNA: TGTGCCAGCAGCCCCCGACAGGGTGGAAACACTGAAGCTTTCTTT. This encodes CASSPRQGGNTEAFF.

In this sample, this clone turned up once. The chain carries TRBV6-1 and TRBJ2-7; 8 nucleotides agree with TRBD2. CDR1 MNHNS and CDR2 SASEGT come from the germline V gene. After removal of 6 bases from V and 3 bases from J, the junction contained 7 bases not matched to a gene. The CDR3 extends over 14 amino acids. The CDR3 spells CASRTGGRGYEQYF. The DNA for the CDR3 is TGTGCCAGCAGAACGGGGGGGAGGGGCTACGAGCAGTACTTC.

The V gene is TRBV27, the J gene TRBJ2-5, with D perhaps given as TRBD1 or TRBD2 (5 bases each). Germline V gives CDR1 MNHEY, CDR2 SMNVEV (reference sequence). This CDR3 is 16 amino acids long. Between the trimmed V and J ends, which lost 5 bases and 7 bases, there was a span of 23 bases. The CDR3 is CASSPTGLLGDVTQYF. The CDR3 DNA reads TGTGCCAGCAGTCCAACCGGACTTTTGGGGGACGTGACCCAGTACTTC.

CDR3 protein: CASSSINEKLFF. The CDR3 region has the DNA TGTGCCAGCAGCTCGATTAATGAAAAACTGTTTTTT. V gene TRBV7-9 combines with J gene TRBJ1-4, with D hard to call. Germline CDR1 is SEHNR and CDR2 is FQNEAQ (reference sequence). V was pared by 4 bases and J by 4 bases, with 4 bases between. CDR3 length equals 12 residues.

The chain combines TRBV6-5 with TRBJ2-7; TRBD2 is a possible D gene (7 bases). The V and J ends lost 4 bases and 1 base respectively, with 14 bases between them. Germline CDR1 is MNHEY and CDR2 is SVGAGI. The CDR3 is 15 residues long. CDR3 coding DNA: TGTGCCAGCAGTTCCGCGGGGGCGGAATCCTACGAGCAGTACTTC. Encoded protein: CASSSAGAESYEQYF.

V and J are TRBV4-2 and TRBJ2-5, with D tentatively TRBD1 or TRBD2 (5 bases each). V was cut by 4 bases and J by 2 bases, with 11 bases left in between. The CDR3 runs 14 residues. Germline CDR1 is LGHNA and CDR2 is YNFKEQ. CDR3 DNA sequence: TGTGCCAGCAGCCGGGACGTGGAACAAGAGACCCAGTACTTC. Translation: CASSRDVEQETQYF.

V gene TRBV5-1 combines with J gene TRBJ2-3, with 8 positions matching TRBD1. V lost 4 bases to trimming and J lost 3 bases; unmatched junction nucleotides: 10. Germline V CDR1 and CDR2: SGHRS, YFSETQ. The CDR3 length is 16 residues. The CDR3 DNA reads TGCGCCAGCAGCGCTGACAGGGGTCGGGCAACAGATACGCAGTATTTT. This gives the protein CASSADRGRATDTQYF.

The V call is TRBV10-3, the J call TRBJ2-2, with 11 bases fitting TRBD2. The V segment lost 4 bases and the J segment 2 bases; nucleotides outside the gene matches: 6. From germline, CDR1 is ENHRY and CDR2 SYGVKD. The CDR3 covers 17 residues. CDR3 residues: CAISGSSGRSNTGELFF. As DNA, the CDR3 is TGTGCCATCAGTGGCTCTAGCGGGAGGTCAAACACCGGGGAGCTGTTTTTT.

The chain joins TRBV7-2 to TRBJ2-3; D is uncertain. CDR3 size: 14 residues. V was clipped by 5 bases and J by 4 bases, with 13 bases between them. The germline gives CDR1 SGHTA, CDR2 FQGNSA. The CDR3 DNA is TGTGCCAGCAGCCCCCTCCTTCGTGCAGATACGCAGTATTTT. It encodes CASSPLLRADTQYF.

The chain links TRBV7-9 to TRBJ1-1, with 9 bases aligning to TRBD1. J gave up 3 bases and V 0 bases, and 11 bases lay outside the gene matches. The CDR3 totals 18 residues. CDR1 is SEHNR and CDR2 is FQNEAQ in the germline V gene (reference sequence). CDR3 protein: CASSLATTRDRVDTEAFF. CDR3 sequence (DNA): TGTGCCAGCAGCTTAGCAACAACACGGGACAGGGTAGACACTGAAGCTTTCTTT.

V gene TRBV7-3 combines with J gene TRBJ2-2; no clear D. Germline CDR1 is SGHTA and CDR2 is FQGTGA. The V end was cut by 4 bases, the J end by 7 bases, with 19 bases between. This CDR3 has 16 residues. The CDR3 sequence is CASSSNVAGVNGELFF. The CDR3, as DNA: TGTGCCAGCAGCTCAAATGTGGCAGGCGTTAACGGGGAGCTGTTTTTT.

This chain joins TRBV7-8 and TRBJ1-1; 8 bases fit TRBD1. Unmatched junction bases numbered 6, after V lost 5 bases and J lost 1 base. The CDR3 runs 15 residues. CDR1 is SGHVS, CDR2 FQNEAQ, per germline. CDR3 nucleotide sequence: TGTGCCAGCAGCAAAGCAGGGGGCAGGAACACTGAAGCTTTCTTT. As protein: CASSKAGGRNTEAFF.

The chain employs TRBV4-2 and TRBJ2-7; the match to TRBD2 covers 11 bases. J lost 6 bases, V lost 0 bases, and 4 bases had no gene match. CDR1 LGHNA and CDR2 YNFKEQ come from the germline V gene. The CDR3 sequence is 15 residues long. The CDR3 DNA reads TGTGCCAGCAGCCAAGATCTAGCGGGAGGCCCCGAGCAGTACTTC. This encodes CASSQDLAGGPEQYF.

The chain has TRBV5-6 and TRBJ2-5; no clear D. The CDR3 totals 13 residues. Per germline, CDR1 SGHDT and CDR2 YYEEEE. Trimming stripped 0 bases from V and 4 bases from J, with 7 bases between. The CDR3 DNA is TGTGCCAGCAGCTTGGAGGGAAGAGAGACCCAGTACTTC. Residues: CASSLEGRETQYF.

The gene calls are TRBV5-4 and TRBJ2-7, with TRBD2 as a possible D gene (6 bases). Deletions cut 3 bases from V and 3 bases from J, with 7 bases between. From germline, CDR1 is SGHNT and CDR2 YYREEE (reference sequence). The CDR3 length is 12 residues. CDR3 DNA sequence: TGTGCCAGCAGCTCGGGACTCTACGAGCAGTACTTC. The encoded protein is CASSSGLYEQYF. Full variable domain (rest looked up from reference TRBV5-4 and TRBJ2-7): ETGVTQSPTHLIKTRGQQVTLRCSSQSGHNTVSWYQQALGQGPQFIFQYYREEENGRGNFPPRFSGLQFPNYSSELNVNALELDDSALYLCASSSGLYEQYFGPGTRLTVT.

CDR3 residues: CASSLLSGSVSGELFF. CDR3 bases: TGTGCCAGCAGCTTACTTAGCGGGAGTGTCTCCGGGGAGCTGTTTTTT. V gene TRBV11-2 combines with J gene TRBJ2-2; TRBD2 matches 9 bases. J was trimmed by 6 bases and V by 2 bases; bases with no gene match: 7. The germline gives CDR1 SGHAT, CDR2 FQNNGV. CDR3 length: 16 residues.

The genes are TRBV29-1 and TRBJ2-1; D may correspond to TRBD1 or TRBD2 (5 bases each). Trimming left V 6 bases short and J 8 bases short, with 23 bases between. The CDR3 consists of 15 residues. Germline CDR1 and CDR2: SQVTM and ANQGSEA. CDR3 loop: CSVRWGPDLTHEQFF. CDR3 DNA: TGCAGCGTACGATGGGGACCTGATCTTACGCATGAGCAGTTCTTC.